Listed here are 10 T cell receptor beta chains from one sample, sequenced in a study of T cell changes during pregnancy in multiple sclerosis. The data were produced by immunoSEQ multiplex PCR, yet TCRdb's version contains in-frame clones alone and is incomplete. This table has tens of thousands of clones, about nine tenths appearing once. Source: CD8+ T cells from peripheral blood mononuclear cells, taken in the first trimester of pregnancy. Receptors were obtained from a female donor with multiple sclerosis, enrolled in a pregnancy study.

The chain recombines TRBV7-9 with TRBJ2-7; 13 nucleotides agree with TRBD2. The V gene end was trimmed by 1 base and the J gene end by 0 bases; junction bases not matched to a gene: 3. The CDR3 contains 17 residues. The V gene's germline CDR1 is SEHNR and CDR2 FQNEAQ (reference sequence). This CDR3 reads CASSLGTSGSSSYEQYF. The CDR3 bases are TGTGCCAGCAGCTTAGGGACTAGCGGGAGTAGCTCCTACGAGCAGTACTTC.

The V call is TRBV9, the J call TRBJ1-3; D is perhaps TRBD1 (5 bases). Looked up from germline, CDR1 is SGDLS and CDR2 is YYNGEE. Trimming cost V 5 bases and J 0 bases, with 12 bases left between them. The CDR3 sequence is 15 residues long. This CDR3 reads CASSRDFSSGNTIYF. The DNA of the CDR3 is TGTGCCAGCAGTCGGGACTTCAGCTCTGGAAACACCATATATTTT.

V is TRBV28 and J is TRBJ2-7, with D uncertain. Trimming took 4 bases from V and 7 from J, leaving 8 bases between them. The CDR3 consists of 11 residues. Germline assignment: CDR1 MDHEN and CDR2 SYDVKM. The chain's CDR3 is CASSSPKEQYF. CDR3 nucleotide sequence: TGTGCCAGCAGTTCCCCTAAAGAGCAGTACTTC.

The V and J genes are TRBV7-8 and TRBJ2-3; 8 bases match TRBD2. The CDR3 covers 18 residues. J lost 0 bases, V lost 1 base, and 9 bases had no gene match. CDR1 and CDR2 from the germline V gene are SGHVS and FQNEAQ. In DNA form, the CDR3 reads TGTGCCAGCAGCTTAGGGGGGATAACTAGCGGTAGCACAGATACGCAGTATTTT. Translating it yields CASSLGGITSGSTDTQYF.

This rearrangement joins TRBV2 to TRBJ2-7; the match to TRBD1 covers 10 bases. The J segment lost 2 bases and the V segment lost 7 bases, leaving 8 bases of the junction unmatched. This CDR3 is 15 amino acids long. The germline gives CDR1 SNHLY, CDR2 FYNNEI. The CDR3 DNA reads TGTGCCAGCACTCGGGACAGGGGCTCACCCTACGAGCAGTACTTC. Translation gives CASTRDRGSPYEQYF.

V is TRBV29-1 and J is TRBJ2-7; no reliable D call. V gave up 2 bases and J gave up 5 bases, with 13 bases separating them. Germline V gene data show CDR1 as SQVTM and CDR2 as ANQGSEA. CDR3 length: 13 residues. CDR3: CSVENESGHEQYF. The DNA of the CDR3 is TGCAGCGTTGAAAATGAGTCTGGGCACGAGCAGTACTTC.

J is TRBJ2-6 and V is TRBV5-8, with D possibly being TRBD1 (6 bases). CDR1 is SGHTS, CDR2 YDEGEE, per germline. Trimming left V 7 bases short and J 4 bases short, with 12 bases between. This CDR3 contains 14 residues. The CDR3 nucleotides read TGTGCCAGCCCGTCAGGGGTGGGGGCCAACGTCCTGACTTTC. Amino acid sequence: CASPSGVGANVLTF.

This chain links TRBV29-1 with TRBJ2-1; 7 bases are a match to TRBD2. CDR1 and CDR2 (germline): SQVTM, ANQGSEA. V gave up 7 bases and J gave up 3 bases; unmatched junction bases: 12. The CDR3 extends over 15 amino acids. The CDR3 DNA is TGCAGCGCCCCGGGGGGTGGTGGGAGCTACAATGAGCAGTTCTTC. It yields the protein CSAPGGGGSYNEQFF.

V is TRBV5-1 and J is TRBJ1-2, with a possible D match to TRBD1 (5 bases). The CDR3 sequence is 15 residues long. Germline CDR1 is SGHRS and CDR2 is YFSETQ. V shed 0 bases and J shed 3 bases, with 12 bases lying between them. The CDR3 loop reads CASSLDSGSYYGYTF. In DNA, the CDR3 is TGCGCCAGCAGCTTGGACTCAGGGTCTTACTATGGCTACACCTTC.

A single count supports this clone. This chain uses TRBV27 with TRBJ2-2; TRBD1 is a possible D gene (6 bases). The CDR3 runs to 12 residues. Germline CDR1 reads MNHEY; CDR2 reads SMNVEV (reference sequence). V gave up 7 bases and J gave up 5 bases, with 8 bases separating them. In DNA, the CDR3 is TGTGCCAGCACGAGGGGGACCGGGGAGCTGTTTTTT. Amino acids: CASTRGTGELFF.